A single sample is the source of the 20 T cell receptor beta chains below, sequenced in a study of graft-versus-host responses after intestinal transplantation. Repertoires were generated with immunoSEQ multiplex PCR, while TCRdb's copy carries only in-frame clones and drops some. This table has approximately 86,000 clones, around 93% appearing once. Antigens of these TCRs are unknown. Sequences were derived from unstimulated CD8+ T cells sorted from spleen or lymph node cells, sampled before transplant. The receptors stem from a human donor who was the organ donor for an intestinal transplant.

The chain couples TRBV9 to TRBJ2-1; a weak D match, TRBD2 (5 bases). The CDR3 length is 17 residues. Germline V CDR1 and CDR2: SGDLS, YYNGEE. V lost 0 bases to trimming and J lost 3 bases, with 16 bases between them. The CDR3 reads CASSVAAGLVGYNEQFF. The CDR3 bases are TGTGCCAGCAGCGTAGCGGCGGGCTTAGTCGGCTACAATGAGCAGTTCTTC.

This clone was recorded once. CDR3 protein: CASSLTPGELRQPQHF. The CDR3 DNA reads TGTGCCAGCAGCCTCACCCCGGGGGAGCTCAGGCAGCCCCAGCATTTT. This chain joins TRBV14 and TRBJ1-5; a possible D gene is TRBD1 (5 bases). Germline CDR1 is SGHDN and CDR2 is FVKESK. With 4 bases removed from V and 7 bases from J, the gap between germline ends came to 20 bases. CDR3 length: 16 residues.

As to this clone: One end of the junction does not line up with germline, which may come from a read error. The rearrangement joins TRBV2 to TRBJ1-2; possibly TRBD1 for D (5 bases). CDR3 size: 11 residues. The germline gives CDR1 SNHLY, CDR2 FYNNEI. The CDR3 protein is CASSESWTTPF. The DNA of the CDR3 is TGTGCCAGCAGTGAATCTTGGACAACACCCTTC.

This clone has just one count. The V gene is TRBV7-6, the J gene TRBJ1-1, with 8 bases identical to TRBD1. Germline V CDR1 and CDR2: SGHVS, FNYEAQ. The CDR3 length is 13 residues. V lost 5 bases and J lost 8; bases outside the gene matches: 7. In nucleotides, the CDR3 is TGTGCCAGCAGCCTGGGACAGGAAATAGAAGCTTTCTTT. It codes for CASSLGQEIEAFF.

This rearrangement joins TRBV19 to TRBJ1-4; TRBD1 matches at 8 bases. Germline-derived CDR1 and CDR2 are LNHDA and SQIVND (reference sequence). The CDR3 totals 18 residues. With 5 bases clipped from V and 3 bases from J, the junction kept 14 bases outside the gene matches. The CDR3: CASSPRTGMVAANEKLFF. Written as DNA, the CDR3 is TGTGCCAGTAGTCCTAGGACAGGGATGGTTGCAGCTAATGAAAAACTGTTTTTT.

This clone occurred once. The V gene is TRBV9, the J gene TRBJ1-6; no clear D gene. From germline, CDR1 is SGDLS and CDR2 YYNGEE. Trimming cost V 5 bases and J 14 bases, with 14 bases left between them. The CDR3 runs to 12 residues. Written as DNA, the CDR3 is TGTGCCAGCAGTGATTCACCGGGAACCCTCCACTTT. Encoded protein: CASSDSPGTLHF.

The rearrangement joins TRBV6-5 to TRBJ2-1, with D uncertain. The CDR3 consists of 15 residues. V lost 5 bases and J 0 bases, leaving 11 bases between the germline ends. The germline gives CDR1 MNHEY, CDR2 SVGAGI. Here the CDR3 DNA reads TGTGCCAGCAGTGCGGCTCCGAGCTCCTACAATGAGCAGTTCTTC. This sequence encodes CASSAAPSSYNEQFF.

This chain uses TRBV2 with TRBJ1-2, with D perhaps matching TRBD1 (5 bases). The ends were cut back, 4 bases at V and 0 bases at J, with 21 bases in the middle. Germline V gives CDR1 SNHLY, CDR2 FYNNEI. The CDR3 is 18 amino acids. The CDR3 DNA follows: TGTGCCAGCAGTGGAGCGCCGCCCAGACAGATTACTAACTATGGCTACACCTTC. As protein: CASSGAPPRQITNYGYTF.

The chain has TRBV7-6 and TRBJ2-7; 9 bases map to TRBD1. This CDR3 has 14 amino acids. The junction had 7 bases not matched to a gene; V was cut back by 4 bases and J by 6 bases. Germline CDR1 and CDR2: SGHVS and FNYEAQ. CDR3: CASSSGTGILEQYF. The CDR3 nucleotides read TGTGCCAGCAGCTCCGGGACAGGGATCCTCGAGCAGTACTTC. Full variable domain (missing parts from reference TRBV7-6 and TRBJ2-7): GAGVSQSPRYKVTKRGQDVALRCDPISGHVSLYWYRQALGQGPEFLTYFNYEAQQDKSGLPNDRFSAERPEGSISTLTIQRTEQRDSAMYRCASSSGTGILEQYFGPGTRLTVT.

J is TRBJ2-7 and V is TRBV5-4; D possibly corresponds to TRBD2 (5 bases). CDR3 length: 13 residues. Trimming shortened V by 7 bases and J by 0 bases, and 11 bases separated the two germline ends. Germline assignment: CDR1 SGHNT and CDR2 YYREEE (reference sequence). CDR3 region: CASRPGGSYEQYF. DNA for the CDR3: TGTGCCAGCCGCCCTGGAGGCTCCTACGAGCAGTACTTC. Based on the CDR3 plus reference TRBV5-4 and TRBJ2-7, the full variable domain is ETGVTQSPTHLIKTRGQQVTLRCSSQSGHNTVSWYQQALGQGPQFIFQYYREEENGRGNFPPRFSGLQFPNYSSELNVNALELDDSALYLCASRPGGSYEQYFGPGTRLTVT.

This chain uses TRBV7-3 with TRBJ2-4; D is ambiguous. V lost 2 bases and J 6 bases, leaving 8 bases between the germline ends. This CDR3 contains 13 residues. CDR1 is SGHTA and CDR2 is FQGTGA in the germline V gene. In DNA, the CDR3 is TGTGCCAGCAGCTTAGGCGGATCAAACATTCAGTACTTC. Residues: CASSLGGSNIQYF.

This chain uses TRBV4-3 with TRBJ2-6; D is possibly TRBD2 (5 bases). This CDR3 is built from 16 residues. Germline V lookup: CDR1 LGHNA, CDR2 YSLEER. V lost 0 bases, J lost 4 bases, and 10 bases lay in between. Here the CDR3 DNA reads TGCGCCAGCAGCCAAGAGGGAGCGTTAGGGGCCAACGTCCTGACTTTC. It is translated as CASSQEGALGANVLTF.

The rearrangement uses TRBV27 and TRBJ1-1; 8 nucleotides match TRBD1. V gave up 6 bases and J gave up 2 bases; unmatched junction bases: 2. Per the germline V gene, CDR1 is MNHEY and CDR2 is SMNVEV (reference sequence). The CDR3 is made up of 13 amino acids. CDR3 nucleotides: TGTGCCAGCAGCGGACAGGGTAACACTGAAGCTTTCTTT. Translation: CASSGQGNTEAFF.

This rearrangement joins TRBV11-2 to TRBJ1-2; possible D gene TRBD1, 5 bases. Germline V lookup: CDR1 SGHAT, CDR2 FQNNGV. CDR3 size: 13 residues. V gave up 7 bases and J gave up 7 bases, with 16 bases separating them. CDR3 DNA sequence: TGTGCCAGCACTATTACTTACAGGAGTGGCTACACCTTC. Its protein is CASTITYRSGYTF.

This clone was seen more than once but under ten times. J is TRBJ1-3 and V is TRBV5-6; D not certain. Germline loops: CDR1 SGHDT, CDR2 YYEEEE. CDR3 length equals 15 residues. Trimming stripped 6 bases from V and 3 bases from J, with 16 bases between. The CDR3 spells CASTSSRSFGNTIYF. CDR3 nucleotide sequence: TGTGCCAGCACCTCTAGTCGGTCCTTTGGAAACACCATATATTTT.

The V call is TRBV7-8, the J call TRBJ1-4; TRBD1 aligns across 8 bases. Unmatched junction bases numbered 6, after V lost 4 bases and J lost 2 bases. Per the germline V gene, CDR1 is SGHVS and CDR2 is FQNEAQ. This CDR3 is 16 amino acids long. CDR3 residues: CASSSTGQATNEKLFF. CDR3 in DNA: TGTGCCAGCAGCTCCACGGGACAGGCCACTAATGAAAAACTGTTTTTT. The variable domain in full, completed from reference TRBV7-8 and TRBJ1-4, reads GAGVSQSPRYKVAKRGQDVALRCDPISGHVSLFWYQQALGQGPEFLTYFQNEAQLDKSGLPSDRFFAERPEGSVSTLKIQRTQQEDSAVYLCASSSTGQATNEKLFFGSGTQLSVL.

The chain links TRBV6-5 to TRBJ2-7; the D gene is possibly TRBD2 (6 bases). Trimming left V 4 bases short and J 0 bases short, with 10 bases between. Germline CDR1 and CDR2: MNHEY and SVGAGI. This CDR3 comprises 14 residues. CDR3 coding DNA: TGTGCCAGCAGTTGGGCGGGGAGCTCCTACGAGCAGTACTTC. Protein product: CASSWAGSSYEQYF.

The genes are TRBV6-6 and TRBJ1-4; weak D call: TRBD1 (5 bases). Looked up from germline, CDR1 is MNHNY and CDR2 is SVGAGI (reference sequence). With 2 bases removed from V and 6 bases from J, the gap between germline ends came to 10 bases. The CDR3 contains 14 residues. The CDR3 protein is CASSYGGGDEKLFF. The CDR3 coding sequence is TGTGCCAGCAGTTACGGGGGGGGTGATGAAAAACTGTTTTTT.

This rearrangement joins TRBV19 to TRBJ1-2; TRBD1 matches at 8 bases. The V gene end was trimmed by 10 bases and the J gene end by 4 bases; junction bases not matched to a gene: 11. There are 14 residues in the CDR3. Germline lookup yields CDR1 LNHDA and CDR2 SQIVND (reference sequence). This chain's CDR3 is CATSPATGVYGYTF. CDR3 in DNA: TGTGCCACCTCACCGGCGACAGGGGTCTATGGCTACACCTTC.

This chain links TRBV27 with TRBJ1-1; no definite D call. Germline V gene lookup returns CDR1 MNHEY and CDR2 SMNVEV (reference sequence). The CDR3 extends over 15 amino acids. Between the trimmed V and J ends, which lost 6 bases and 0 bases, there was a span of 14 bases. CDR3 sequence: CASSEGIDMNTEAFF. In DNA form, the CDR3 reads TGTGCCAGCAGCGAGGGTATTGATATGAACACTGAAGCTTTCTTT.